This T cell receptor (beta chain) was captured in a study of regulatory T cells in long-lasting Graves disease. The time point is: newly diagnosed GD, antithyroid drugs for less than 3 months. Isolated PBMC RNA provided the starting material for the TCR library. The germline CDR1 and CDR2 sequences are SGHTS and YDEGEE. V was clipped by 3 bases and J by 3 bases, with 9 bases between them. The CDR3 has 14 amino acids. Building the TCR beta libraries relied on iRepertoire HTBI primers, and CDR3 regions underwent Arm-PCR. In TCRdb, the multiplex PCR reads were re-called with MiXCR into one record per CDR3 protein. The sample yields around 400,000 distinct CDR3 sequences, approximately 10% seen once. This same sample was also taken into another study, of T cells in Graves' hyperthyroidism and ophthalmopathy. That work contributes: When the TCR CDR3 underwent first-round RT-PCR, the HTBI primer set was used. Within blood appeared most thyroid clonotypes that had expanded above 0.001.

This clonotype originated in a young woman with Graves disease. The material was peripheral blood mononuclear cells (PBMCs), obtained at new diagnosis, from a patient treated with antithyroid drugs. The chain links TRBV5-8 to TRBJ2-2; D remains ambiguous. CDR3 coding DNA: TGTGCCAGCAGCTACGACACTCACACCGGGGAGCTGTTTTTT. Translation gives CASSYDTHTGELFF.